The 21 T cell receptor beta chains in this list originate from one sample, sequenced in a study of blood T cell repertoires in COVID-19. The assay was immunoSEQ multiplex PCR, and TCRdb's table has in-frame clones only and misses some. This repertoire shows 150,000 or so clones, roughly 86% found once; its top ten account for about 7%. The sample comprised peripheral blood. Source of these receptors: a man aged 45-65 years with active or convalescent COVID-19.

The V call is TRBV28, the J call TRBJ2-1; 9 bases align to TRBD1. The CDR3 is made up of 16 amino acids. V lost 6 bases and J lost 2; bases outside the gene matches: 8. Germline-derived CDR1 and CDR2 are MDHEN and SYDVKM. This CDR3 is CASRTGTGITYNEQFF. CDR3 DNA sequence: TGTGCCAGCAGAACCGGGACAGGGATTACCTACAATGAGCAGTTCTTC.

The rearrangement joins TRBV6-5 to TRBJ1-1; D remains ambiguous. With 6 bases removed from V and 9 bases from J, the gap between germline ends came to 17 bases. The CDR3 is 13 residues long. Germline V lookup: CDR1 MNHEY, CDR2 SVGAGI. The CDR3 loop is CASSRDAGSKAFF. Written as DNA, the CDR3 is TGTGCCAGCAGCCGTGACGCCGGGTCAAAAGCTTTCTTT.

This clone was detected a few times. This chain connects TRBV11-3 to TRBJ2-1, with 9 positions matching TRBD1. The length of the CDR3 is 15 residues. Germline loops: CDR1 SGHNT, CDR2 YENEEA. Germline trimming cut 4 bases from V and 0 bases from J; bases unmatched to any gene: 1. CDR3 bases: TGTGCCAGCAGCTCGGACAGGGGCTCCTACAATGAGCAGTTCTTC. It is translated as CASSSDRGSYNEQFF.

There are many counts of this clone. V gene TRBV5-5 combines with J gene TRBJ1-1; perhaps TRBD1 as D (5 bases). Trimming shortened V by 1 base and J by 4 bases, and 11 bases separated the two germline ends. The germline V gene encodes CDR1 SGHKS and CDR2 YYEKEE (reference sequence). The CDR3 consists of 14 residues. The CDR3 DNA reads TGTGCCAGCAGCTTGCGGGGGGTCGCCACTGAAGCTTTCTTT. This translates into CASSLRGVATEAFF.

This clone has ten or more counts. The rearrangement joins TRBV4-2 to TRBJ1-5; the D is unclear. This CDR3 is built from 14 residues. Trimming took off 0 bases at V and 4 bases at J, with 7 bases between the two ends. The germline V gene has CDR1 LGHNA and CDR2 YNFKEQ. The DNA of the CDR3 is TGTGCCAGCAGCCAAGAACTAAGTAATCAGCCCCAGCATTTT. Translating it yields CASSQELSNQPQHF.

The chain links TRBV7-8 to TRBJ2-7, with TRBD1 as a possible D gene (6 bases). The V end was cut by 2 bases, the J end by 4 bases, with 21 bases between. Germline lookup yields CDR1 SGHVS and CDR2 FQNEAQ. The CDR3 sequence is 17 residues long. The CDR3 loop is CASSLKGGVTLGYEQYF. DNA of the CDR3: TGTGCCAGCAGCTTAAAAGGGGGAGTCACCCTAGGGTACGAGCAGTACTTC.

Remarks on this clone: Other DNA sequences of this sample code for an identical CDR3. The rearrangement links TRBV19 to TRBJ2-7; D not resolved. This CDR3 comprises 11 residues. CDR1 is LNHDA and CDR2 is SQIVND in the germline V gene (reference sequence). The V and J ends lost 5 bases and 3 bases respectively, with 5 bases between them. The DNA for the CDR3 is TGTGCCAGTAGTTCCCTCTACGAGCAGTACTTC. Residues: CASSSLYEQYF.

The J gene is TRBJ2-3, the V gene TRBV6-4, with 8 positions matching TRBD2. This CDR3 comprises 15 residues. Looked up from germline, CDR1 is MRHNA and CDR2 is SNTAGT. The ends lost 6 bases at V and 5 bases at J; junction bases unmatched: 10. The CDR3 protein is CASRNSGGALDTQYF. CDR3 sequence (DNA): TGTGCCAGCAGAAATTCCGGGGGGGCCTTAGATACGCAGTATTTT.

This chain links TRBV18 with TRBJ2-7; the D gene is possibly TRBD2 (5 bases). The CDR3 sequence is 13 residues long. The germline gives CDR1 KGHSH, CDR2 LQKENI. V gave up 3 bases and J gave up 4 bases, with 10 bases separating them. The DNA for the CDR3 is TGTGCCAGCTCACCTCCGACTATGTACGAGCAGTACTTC. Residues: CASSPPTMYEQYF.

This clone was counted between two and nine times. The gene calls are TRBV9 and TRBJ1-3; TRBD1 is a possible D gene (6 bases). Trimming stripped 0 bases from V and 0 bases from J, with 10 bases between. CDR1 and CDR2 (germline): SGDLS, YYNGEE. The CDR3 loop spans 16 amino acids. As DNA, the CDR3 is TGTGCCAGCAGCGTAGGGGGACACCCCTCTGGAAACACCATATATTTT. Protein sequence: CASSVGGHPSGNTIYF.

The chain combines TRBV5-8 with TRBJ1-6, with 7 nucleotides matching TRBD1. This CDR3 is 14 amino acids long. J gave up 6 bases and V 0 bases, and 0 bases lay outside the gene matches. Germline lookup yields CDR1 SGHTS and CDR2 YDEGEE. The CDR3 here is CASSLGDSNSPLHF. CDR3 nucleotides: TGTGCCAGCAGCTTGGGGGACAGTAATTCACCCCTCCACTTT. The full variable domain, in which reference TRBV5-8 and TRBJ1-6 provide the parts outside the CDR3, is EAGVTQSPTHLIKTRGQQATLRCSPISGHTSVYWYQQALGLGLQFLLWYDEGEERNRGNFPPRFSGRQFPNYSSELNVNALELEDSALYLCASSLGDSNSPLHFGNGTRLTVT.

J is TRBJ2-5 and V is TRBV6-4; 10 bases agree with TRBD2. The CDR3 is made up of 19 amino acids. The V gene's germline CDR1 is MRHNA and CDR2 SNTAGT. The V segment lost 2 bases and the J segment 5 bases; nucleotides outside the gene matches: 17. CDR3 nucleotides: TGTGCCAGCAGTGACCCCCAGGGAACTAGCGGGAAGGCGGGGGAGACCCAGTACTTC. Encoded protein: CASSDPQGTSGKAGETQYF.

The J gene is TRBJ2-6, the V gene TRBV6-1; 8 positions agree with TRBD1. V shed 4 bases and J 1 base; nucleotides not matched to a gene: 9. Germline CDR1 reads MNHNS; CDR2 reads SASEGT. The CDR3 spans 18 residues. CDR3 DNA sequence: TGTGCCAGCAGTGCAGGGACAGGCCTCGGATCTGGGGCCAACGTCCTGACTTTC. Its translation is CASSAGTGLGSGANVLTF.

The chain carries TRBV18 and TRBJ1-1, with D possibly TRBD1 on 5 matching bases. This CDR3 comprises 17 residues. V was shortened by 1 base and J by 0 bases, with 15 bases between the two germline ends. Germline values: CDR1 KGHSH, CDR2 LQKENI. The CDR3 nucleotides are TGTGCCAGCTCACCACTAGGGGCCGGTACCTTGAACACTGAAGCTTTCTTT. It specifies CASSPLGAGTLNTEAFF.

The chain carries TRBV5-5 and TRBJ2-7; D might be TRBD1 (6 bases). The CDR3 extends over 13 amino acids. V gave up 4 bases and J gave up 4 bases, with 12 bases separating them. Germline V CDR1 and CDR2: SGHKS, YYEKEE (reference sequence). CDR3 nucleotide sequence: TGTGCCAGCAGCGGACAGACTGGGTACGAGCAGTACTTC. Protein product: CASSGQTGYEQYF.

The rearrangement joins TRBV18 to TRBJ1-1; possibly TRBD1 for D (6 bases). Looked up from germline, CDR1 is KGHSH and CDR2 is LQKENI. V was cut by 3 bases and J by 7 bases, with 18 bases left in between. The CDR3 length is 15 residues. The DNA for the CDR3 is TGTGCCAGCTCACCGGGACAAGGGGCCCTCCTTGAAGCTTTCTTT. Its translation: CASSPGQGALLEAFF. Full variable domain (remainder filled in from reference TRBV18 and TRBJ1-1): NAGVMQNPRHLVRRRGQEARLRCSPMKGHSHVYWYRQLPEEGLKFMVYLQKENIIDESGMPKERFSAEFPKEGPSILRIQQVVRGDSAAYFCASSPGQGALLEAFFGQGTRLTVV.

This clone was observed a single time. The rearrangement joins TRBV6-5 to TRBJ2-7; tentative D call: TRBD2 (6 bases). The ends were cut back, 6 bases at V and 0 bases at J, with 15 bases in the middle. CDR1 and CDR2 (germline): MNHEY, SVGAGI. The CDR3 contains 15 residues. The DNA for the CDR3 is TGTGCCAGCAGACACCGGGACTCAAGCTCCTACGAGCAGTACTTC. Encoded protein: CASRHRDSSSYEQYF.

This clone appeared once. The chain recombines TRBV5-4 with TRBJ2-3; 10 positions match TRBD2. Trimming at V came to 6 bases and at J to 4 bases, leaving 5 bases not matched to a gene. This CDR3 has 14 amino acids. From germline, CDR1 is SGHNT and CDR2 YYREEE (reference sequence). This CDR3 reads CASMLAGVPDTQYF. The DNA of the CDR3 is TGTGCCAGCATGCTAGCGGGAGTACCAGATACGCAGTATTTT.

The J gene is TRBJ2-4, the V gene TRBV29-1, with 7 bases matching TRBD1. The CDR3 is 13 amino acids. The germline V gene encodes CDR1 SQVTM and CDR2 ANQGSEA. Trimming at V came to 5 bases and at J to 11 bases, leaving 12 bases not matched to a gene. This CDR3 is CSVFPLTGRVQYF. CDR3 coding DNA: TGCAGCGTTTTTCCCTTGACAGGGAGAGTTCAGTACTTC.

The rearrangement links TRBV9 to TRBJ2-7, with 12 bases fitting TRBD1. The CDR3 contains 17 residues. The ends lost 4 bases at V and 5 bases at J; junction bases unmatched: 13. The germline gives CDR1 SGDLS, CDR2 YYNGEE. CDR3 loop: CASSPPGGTGGINEQYF. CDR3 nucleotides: TGTGCCAGCAGCCCCCCCGGAGGGACAGGGGGCATAAACGAGCAGTACTTC.

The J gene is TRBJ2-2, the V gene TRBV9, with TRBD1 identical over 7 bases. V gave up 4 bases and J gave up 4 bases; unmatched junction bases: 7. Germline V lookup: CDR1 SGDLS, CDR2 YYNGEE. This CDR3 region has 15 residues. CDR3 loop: CASSLTQGSTGELFF. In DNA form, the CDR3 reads TGTGCCAGCAGCTTAACACAGGGGTCCACCGGGGAGCTGTTTTTT.